The rows below give T cell receptor beta chains drawn from one sample of a study of cytotoxic CD8 clonotypes in ibrutinib-treated CLL. Sequenced by immunoSEQ multiplex PCR; TCRdb stores in-frame clones only, minus some. The data contain about 300,000 clones, less than 85% of them seen just once; the ten biggest clones take up approximately 5.1%. This sample comprised PBMCs, obtained at disease progression, from a patient treated with ibrutinib. All receptors come from a human donor with chronic lymphocytic leukemia. Each CDR3 is given with its conserved first and last residue. D genes are given only for firm matches. The size entry is marked missing in some rows and otherwise reads once, few, many or a size class.

cdr3_length,v_call,clone_size,j_call,d_call,cdr3_nt,cdr3_aa
15,TRBV6-5,NA,TRBJ2-7,TRBD1,TGTGCCAGCAGTTACTCTGGGACAGGGGGCTACGAGCAGTACTTC,CASSYSGTGGYEQYF
14,TRBV9,NA,TRBJ2-7,NA,TGTGCCAGCAGCGGGGGAACAGGGATATACGAGCAGTACTTC,CASSGGTGIYEQYF
18,TRBV13,NA,TRBJ2-1,TRBD1,TGTGCCAGCAGCTTAGCCCTATTAGGACAGGGTGTAGACAATGAGCAGTTCTTC,CASSLALLGQGVDNEQFF
17,TRBV2,NA,TRBJ2-7,TRBD1,TGTGCCAGCAGTGAGGGGACCCGGGACAGGGTTTCCTACGAGCAGTACTTC,CASSEGTRDRVSYEQYF
13,TRBV6-5,NA,TRBJ2-7,TRBD1,TGTGCCAGCAGTGGGACAGGGGGCTACGAGCAGTACTTC,CASSGTGGYEQYF
13,TRBV29-1,NA,TRBJ1-2,TRBD1,TGCAGCGTTGAAATCGCCAGGGGGTATGGCTACACCTTC,CSVEIARGYGYTF
15,TRBV15,NA,TRBJ2-5,TRBD1,TGTGCCACCAGCGGTCCGGGACAGGGTAGAGAGACCCAGTACTTC,CATSGPGQGRETQYF
14,TRBV27,NA,TRBJ2-2,NA,TGTGCCAGCAGTTTCGTACTAGCTACCGGGGAGCTGTTTTTT,CASSFVLATGELFF
13,TRBV10-3,NA,TRBJ2-7,NA,TGTGCCATCGGCCGGGACACAGGAGGCGAGCAGTACTTC,CAIGRDTGGEQYF
17,TRBV19,once,TRBJ2-7,TRBD2,TGTGCCAGTAGTTTGATGGGACTAGCGGGGCCGTCCTACGAGCAGTACTTC,CASSLMGLAGPSYEQYF
16,TRBV7-3,NA,TRBJ2-3,NA,TGTGCCAGCAGCCCCCAGGGGAGGGGGGGCACAGATACGCAGTATTTT,CASSPQGRGGTDTQYF
14,TRBV2,NA,TRBJ2-5,NA,TGTGCCAGCCTACAACGGGACAACCAAGAGACCCAGTACTTC,CASLQRDNQETQYF
15,TRBV27,NA,TRBJ2-7,NA,TGTGCCAGCAGAATAATATGGGGAGGTACCTACGAGCAGTACTTC,CASRIIWGGTYEQYF
14,TRBV5-4,NA,TRBJ2-7,TRBD1,TGTGCCAGCAGCTCCGGGACAGGGCGCTACGAGCAGTACTTC,CASSSGTGRYEQYF
12,TRBV9,NA,TRBJ1-2,NA,TGTGCCAGCAGCGCCTCCGTTTATGGCTACACCTTC,CASSASVYGYTF
14,TRBV7-2,NA,TRBJ1-4,NA,TGTGCCAGCAGCCCAGGAGGGCGCGAAGAAAAACTGTTTTTT,CASSPGGREEKLFF
17,TRBV15,NA,TRBJ1-5,NA,TGTGCCACCAGCACTGAGAGCCTTCCCCGAAGCAATCAGCCCCAGCATTTT,CATSTESLPRSNQPQHF
15,TRBV7-8,NA,TRBJ2-3,TRBD2,TGTGCCAGCAGCTCTAGCGGGGGAACCACAGATACGCAGTATTTT,CASSSSGGTTDTQYF
15,TRBV5-1,NA,TRBJ2-7,NA,TGCGCCAGCAGCAGCACGGACGGAGGTATCTACGAGCAGTACTTC,CASSSTDGGIYEQYF
15,TRBV6-5,NA,TRBJ1-5,NA,TGTGCCAGCAGTTACCTCGGGAGTAGCAATCAGCCCCAGCATTTT,CASSYLGSSNQPQHF
16,TRBV28,NA,TRBJ1-5,NA,TGTGCCAGCAGTCTACCCCCCGGGACAATGAGTCAGCCCCAGCATTTT,CASSLPPGTMSQPQHF
15,TRBV6-6,once,TRBJ2-7,NA,TGTGCCAGCAGTTACGGGCAGGGTCGGGGTGGCGAGCAGTACTTC,CASSYGQGRGGEQYF
13,TRBV11-3,NA,TRBJ2-7,NA,TGTGCCAGCAGCTTAACGGGGGACGACGAGCAGTACTTC,CASSLTGDDEQYF
15,TRBV9,NA,TRBJ2-3,TRBD2,TGTGCCAGCAGCGTAGAAGCGGGGAGCACAGATACGCAGTATTTT,CASSVEAGSTDTQYF